This TCR beta chain was observed in a study of sequential checkpoint blockade in melanoma. Study-level information: About two dozen patients had tumor biopsies before treatment and at week 13.

Study-wide points: In arm A, pretreatment tumor clonality was associated with response. Clinical benefit was about 30 times likelier when tumor T-cell fraction and clonality increased.

As to treatment: randomized to nivolumab then ipilimumab (arm A) or the reverse (arm B). Germline V lookup: CDR1 LNHDA, CDR2 SQIVND (reference sequence). V was cut by 7 bases and J by 0 bases, with 10 bases left in between. The CDR3 covers 14 residues. Sequencing was performed with immunoSEQ multiplex PCR; in TCRdb, only in-frame clones are kept and a portion is missing. The sample holds about 1,800 clones; under 30% are singletons and the top ten take 7% to 9.5%. Concerning this clone: Antigen unknown.

The specimen comprised tumor tissue (inferred from file names), sampled from a patient given nivolumab and ipilimumab in sequence. The chain combines TRBV19 with TRBJ2-4, with D uncertain. This TCR was sampled from a human donor with melanoma. DNA of the CDR3: TGTGCCAGTAACAAGGTGGGAGCCAAAAACATTCAGTACTTC. This codes for CASNKVGAKNIQYF.